This passage covers 21 T cell receptor beta chains from one sample sequenced in a study of T cells in Graves' hyperthyroidism and ophthalmopathy. Authors of the study amplified TCR beta CDR3 regions from RNA transcripts. Using the HTBI primer set, a first-round RT-PCR was run on the TCR CDR3. TCRdb independently ran MiXCR on the multiplex PCR reads; one entry per CDR3 protein. There are some 600,000 distinct CDR3 sequences in the sample; about 14% occur only once, and 5% to 7% lies in the top ten. Specimen: blood. The receptor set was obtained from a woman aged 30 to 39 with Graves' hyperthyroidism that later progressed to Graves' ophthalmopathy.

The chain links TRBV18 to TRBJ2-1; the D gene is possibly TRBD1 (5 bases). Between the trimmed V and J ends, which lost 2 bases and 0 bases, there was a span of 11 bases. This CDR3 is 16 amino acids long. Germline-derived CDR1 and CDR2 are KGHSH and LQKENI. The CDR3 DNA follows: TGTGCCAGCTCACCATCATTAGGGGTCTCCTACAATGAGCAGTTCTTC. Protein sequence: CASSPSLGVSYNEQFF.

In its sample, this clonotype was seen many times. The chain carries TRBV7-2 and TRBJ2-5; D possibly uses TRBD1 or TRBD2 (5 bases each). The CDR3 is made up of 14 amino acids. Deletions cut 4 bases from V and 5 bases from J, with 14 bases between. Germline CDR1 reads SGHTA; CDR2 reads FQGNSA. CDR3 sequence reads: CASSSRVGEETQYF. The DNA of the CDR3 is TGTGCCAGCAGCTCCAGGGTAGGGGAGGAGACCCAGTACTTC. Full variable domain (remainder filled in from reference TRBV7-2 and TRBJ2-5): GAGVSQSPSNKVTEKGKDVELRCDPISGHTALYWYRQSLGQGLEFLIYFQGNSAPDKSGLPSDRFSAERTGGSVSTLTIQRTQQEDSAVYLCASSSRVGEETQYFGPGTRLLVL.

J is TRBJ2-2 and V is TRBV20-1; 7 bases map to TRBD1. Germline V gene data show CDR1 as DFQATT and CDR2 as SNEGSKA (reference sequence). The CDR3 runs to 15 residues. Trimming removed 0 bases from V and 8 bases from J; junction bases left unmatched: 9. DNA for the CDR3: TGCAGTGCTAGAGAATTAGGGACAGCCCGAGGGGAGCTGTTTTTT. Its protein product is CSARELGTARGELFF.

This clonotype appeared a few times. The V call is TRBV29-1, the J call TRBJ1-2; D is perhaps TRBD1 (5 bases). Germline V CDR1 and CDR2: SQVTM, ANQGSEA. The CDR3 spans 13 residues. Trimming took 3 bases from V and 8 from J, leaving 16 bases between them. CDR3 sequence: CSVEEGPPGGYTF. DNA for the CDR3: TGCAGCGTTGAGGAGGGACCTCCGGGGGGCTACACCTTC.

This clonotype was recorded at least ten times. In nucleotides, the CDR3 is TGTGCCAGCAGACATCGGGACAAAGCCCGCACAGATACGCAGTATTTT. Amino acid sequence: CASRHRDKARTDTQYF. V and J are TRBV12-3 or TRBV12-4 and TRBJ2-3, with D maybe TRBD1 (6 bases). Trimming took off 6 bases at V and 1 base at J, with 17 bases between the two ends. The CDR3 extends over 16 amino acids.

The chain employs TRBV10-3 and TRBJ2-1; the D is unclear. CDR3 length: 12 residues. The V end was cut by 2 bases, the J end by 8 bases, with 7 bases between. Germline assignment: CDR1 ENHRY and CDR2 SYGVKD. CDR3 coding DNA: TGTGCCATCAGTGAGCCCAGAGATGAGCAGTTCTTC. Residues: CAISEPRDEQFF.

This clonotype was observed a few times. The genes are TRBV30 and TRBJ1-5; the D is unclear. Trimming stripped 1 base from V and 6 bases from J, with 10 bases between. From germline, CDR1 is GTSNPN and CDR2 SVGIG (reference sequence). The CDR3 consists of 13 residues. This CDR3 reads CAWSAGPGQPQHF. CDR3 in DNA: TGTGCCTGGAGTGCGGGCCCCGGTCAGCCCCAGCATTTT.

The chain has TRBV20-1 and TRBJ2-7; D perhaps matches TRBD2 (6 bases). CDR1 and CDR2 from the germline V gene are DFQATT and SNEGSKA (reference sequence). The length of the CDR3 is 13 residues. V shed 3 bases and J shed 7 bases, with 16 bases lying between them. This CDR3 is CSASASEPREQYF. The CDR3 coding sequence is TGCAGTGCTAGCGCTAGCGAGCCCAGGGAGCAGTACTTC.

This clonotype has ten or more counts. This chain connects TRBV6-2 or TRBV6-3 to TRBJ1-2; maybe TRBD1 (5 bases). Germline V CDR1 and CDR2: MNHEY, SVGEGT. V was shortened by 4 bases and J by 3 bases, with 9 bases between the two germline ends. CDR3 size: 13 residues. CDR3 nucleotides: TGTGCCAGCAGTTGGATACAGGACTATGGCTACACCTTC. This codes for CASSWIQDYGYTF.

This chain joins TRBV6-1 and TRBJ1-2, with a possible D match to TRBD1 (5 bases). The V gene lost 6 bases and the J gene lost 7 bases, with 24 bases spanning the gap. CDR3 length equals 16 residues. Germline CDR1 MNHNS, CDR2 SASEGT. The CDR3 region is CASSTNTYQGGAGYTF. The CDR3 nucleotides are TGTGCCAGCAGCACCAATACATATCAGGGCGGCGCTGGCTACACCTTC.

In this sample, this clonotype turned up a few times. The chain couples TRBV14 to TRBJ2-1; 7 nucleotides agree with TRBD1. The J segment lost 15 bases and the V segment lost 1 base, leaving 3 bases of the junction unmatched. CDR3 length: 11 residues. The germline V gene encodes CDR1 SGHDN and CDR2 FVKESK. The CDR3 here is CASSQGDRSFF. The CDR3 nucleotides are TGTGCCAGCAGCCAAGGGGACAGATCGTTCTTC.

This clonotype came up a few times. The V call is TRBV12-3 or TRBV12-4, the J call TRBJ1-4; D gene unclear. This CDR3 is built from 13 residues. The V gene lost 5 bases and the J gene lost 10 bases, with 14 bases spanning the gap. The CDR3 coding sequence is TGTGCCAGCAGTACGAGGACCGGAGGAAAACTGTTTTTT. It codes for CASSTRTGGKLFF.

Only a few counts were recorded for this clonotype. Just one base apart from a much larger clone, this may be a read error. The genes are TRBV6-2 or TRBV6-3 and TRBJ1-2, with 10 bases aligning to TRBD1. The germline V gene has CDR1 MNHEY and CDR2 SVGEGT. The V segment lost 4 bases and the J segment 7 bases; nucleotides outside the gene matches: 9. This CDR3 has 15 residues. CDR3 region: CASSSPPTGGCGYTF. The CDR3 DNA reads TGTGCCAGCAGTTCCCCACCGACAGGGGGCTGTGGCTACACCTTC.

The rearrangement joins TRBV7-9 to TRBJ2-1, with 9 bases fitting TRBD2. The germline V gene has CDR1 SEHNR and CDR2 FQNEAQ (reference sequence). Trimming removed 5 bases from V and 9 bases from J; junction bases left unmatched: 11. The CDR3 is 15 residues long. The CDR3 bases are TGTGCCAGCAGCCCCGTTAGCGGGAGTAAGCTTGAGCAGTTCTTC. Its protein product is CASSPVSGSKLEQFF.

This clonotype was recorded once. This may stem from a read error, because a much larger clone lies one nucleotide away. This chain uses TRBV5-6 with TRBJ2-4, with D possibly TRBD2 on 5 matching bases. Per the germline V gene, CDR1 is SGHDT and CDR2 is YYEEEE. CDR3 length: 16 residues. The V and J ends lost 0 bases and 2 bases respectively, with 12 bases between them. The CDR3 bases are TGTGCCAGCAGCTTGGTAAGGGAGCCTCCCAAAAACATTCAGTACTTC. Translating it yields CASSLVREPPKNIQYF.

This clonotype has a count of ten or more. The V call is TRBV9, the J call TRBJ1-2; 9 bases match TRBD1. Trimming at V came to 0 bases and at J to 8 bases, leaving 8 bases not matched to a gene. In germline, CDR1 is SGDLS, CDR2 YYNGEE. The CDR3 contains 15 residues. DNA for the CDR3: TGTGCCAGCAGCGTAGAGCCACAGGGGGCAGGGGGCTACACCTTC. Translated, it gives CASSVEPQGAGGYTF.

This clonotype was seen repeatedly, ten times or more. V usage is TRBV2 and J usage is TRBJ1-5; the D is unclear. With 5 bases removed from V and 3 bases from J, the gap between germline ends came to 8 bases. Germline loops: CDR1 SNHLY, CDR2 FYNNEI. This CDR3 contains 13 residues. The CDR3 DNA reads as TGTGCCAGCAGTTGGGCCGCCAATCAGCCCCAGCATTTT. It specifies CASSWAANQPQHF.

This clonotype showed up many times. The chain combines TRBV11-2 with TRBJ2-5; D may correspond to TRBD1 or TRBD2 (6 bases each). The germline V and J ends were trimmed by 0 bases and 2 bases, with 19 bases remaining between them. The CDR3 has 18 amino acids. Germline V CDR1 and CDR2: SGHAT, FQNNGV. In nucleotides, the CDR3 is TGTGCCAGCAGCTTAGATGTCGTACAGGGAGGAGGTCAAGAGACCCAGTACTTC. It translates to CASSLDVVQGGGQETQYF.

The table lists this clonotype with a few counts. The chain's CDR3 is CASSTGGSSTDTQYF. In DNA, the CDR3 is TGTGCCAGCAGCACAGGGGGAAGCAGCACAGATACGCAGTATTTT. The V gene is TRBV14, the J gene TRBJ2-3; 8 bases match TRBD1. The length of the CDR3 is 15 residues. V trimming: 5 bases; J trimming: 0 bases; junction bases outside the gene matches: 4. Germline values: CDR1 SGHDN, CDR2 FVKESK.

This clonotype was recorded many times. This chain uses TRBV10-3 with TRBJ2-3; 14 positions match TRBD2. CDR3 size: 15 residues. Germline V gene data show CDR1 as ENHRY and CDR2 as SYGVKD. The V segment lost 5 bases and the J segment 5 bases; nucleotides outside the gene matches: 3. DNA of the CDR3: TGTGCCATCAGTAAGGGGACTAGCGGGAGAGATACGCAGTATTTT. Protein sequence: CAISKGTSGRDTQYF.

This clonotype was found many times. J is TRBJ2-5 and V is TRBV6-1; possibly TRBD1 for D (6 bases). The CDR3 contains 13 residues. Trimming left V 5 bases short and J 6 bases short, with 13 bases between. Germline assignment: CDR1 MNHNS and CDR2 SASEGT. CDR3 residues: CASSSPRGQTQYF. The CDR3 DNA reads as TGTGCCAGCAGTTCTCCCAGGGGTCAGACCCAGTACTTC.